Listed below are T cell receptor beta chains from one sample, sequenced in a study of cytomegalovirus exposure and HLA in healthy donors. Method: immunoSEQ multiplex PCR; TCRdb's copy keeps in-frame clones and lacks some. The sample's table shows around 200,000 clones. The sample taken for sequencing was PBMCs. The receptors were gathered from a woman between 18 and 29 years old in good health and CMV-seropositive. Each CDR3 is given without its conserved first and last residue. Fields, in order: J gene, V gene, D gene, CDR3 protein. A D gene is named only where the DNA matches it firmly.

j_gene: TRBJ2-3
v_gene: TRBV9
d_gene: NA
CDR3aa: ASSVAGSTDTQY

j_gene: TRBJ2-2
v_gene: TRBV7-2
d_gene: NA
CDR3aa: ASSPPGGHTGELF

j_gene: TRBJ1-2
v_gene: TRBV19
d_gene: NA
CDR3aa: ASSRGGPYGYT

j_gene: TRBJ2-1
v_gene: TRBV6-6
d_gene: TRBD1
CDR3aa: ASSRGQGASNEQF

j_gene: TRBJ1-2
v_gene: TRBV5-1
d_gene: NA
CDR3aa: ASSPRTYNGYT

j_gene: TRBJ2-3
v_gene: TRBV15
d_gene: NA
CDR3aa: ATSRRSLGTDTQY

j_gene: TRBJ2-5
v_gene: TRBV29-1
d_gene: NA
CDR3aa: STNVVNKETQY

j_gene: TRBJ2-1
v_gene: TRBV9
d_gene: NA
CDR3aa: ASSPGDYSYNEQF

j_gene: TRBJ2-5
v_gene: TRBV6-4
d_gene: TRBD2
CDR3aa: ASSDGGTSGGNQETQY

j_gene: TRBJ1-1
v_gene: TRBV6-5
d_gene: NA
CDR3aa: ASSSAPTGTEAF

j_gene: TRBJ2-2
v_gene: TRBV7-7
d_gene: TRBD2
CDR3aa: ASSSTPREGAGELF